This TCR beta chain was sequenced in a study of beta chain features in type 1 diabetes (dated by TCRdb to 2017 to 2018). For the wider study: Mean age, gender distribution, total cell number and subset yield did not differ between patients and healthy donors. A total of some 110 million sorted cells were examined across all samples, and a strong correlation was observed between cell number per subset and RNA yield. In the study, recently diagnosed type 1 diabetes patients and matched healthy donors were compared on the TCRB repertoires of their sorted circulating CD4+ T cell subsets. Regulatory and stem cell-like memory subsets were obtained from only 8 patients and roughly eight healthy donors, while naive and central memory subsets were obtained from all 30 or so donors.

The entire amount of isolated RNA was reverse transcribed using the High Capacity cDNA Reverse Transcription Kit, so the sequenced TCRB transcripts were expressed ones. Deep immunoSEQ sequencing was applied to naive, central memory and regulatory T cell samples, giving an average of roughly 3.5 million total reads per sample. Sorted cells were lysed in RLT buffer and RNA was extracted with DNase-treated RNeasy Micro or Mini kits, depending on cell number. Each cell subset was processed separately to prevent cross-contamination, with patient and healthy donor samples processed together. Using the immunoSEQ multiplex PCR, TCRB sequences were amplified from cDNA into 87-bp fragments spanning the CDR3 region. Sequencing of the amplicons was done on the Illumina HiSeq platform. In the original analysis: PCR bias was computationally corrected using synthetic template baselines, reads within Hamming distance 2 were collapsed, and singletons that could not be merged were discarded. Reads were aligned against IMGT so that V, D and J genes, CDR3 length and insertions or deletions at six rearrangement sites could be assigned. Within each subset, clonotype counts were normalized to sorted cell number, after which true diversity and Gini coefficients were computed with the tcR R package. Repertoire sharing was quantified using the overlap coefficient calculated on TCRB nucleotide sequences. Out-of-frame TCRB sequences from naive cells were analyzed to stand in for the pre-selection repertoire. This is the immuneACCESS table as TCRdb keeps it, with only in-frame sequences that have V and J called. A part of the clones is gone; compared with another copy, unresolved V genes explain less than half, and the rest is unexplained. V and J calls and clone size are as listed in that table; D and trimming were resolved from the DNA. This sample comprises approximately 250,000 clones, about a tenth of them detected only once. Around 0.017% of the sample is taken by the ten largest.

The paper as a whole reports these results and caveats: PCR might favor shorter templates, but patient and control samples were amplified and corrected together, so any skew would affect both groups equally. At VDJ recombination sites, patients with type 1 diabetes made fewer insertions and deleted more nucleotides, a pattern implying thymic rearrangement abnormalities. Sequencing cDNA rather than genomic DNA could over-represent highly expressing activated cells, although activation and CD3 levels did not differ between groups. Because small numbers of individuals were included in the HLA sub-analyses, any influence of HLA type on TCRB rearrangement was left unresolved. Naive, central memory and regulatory TCRB repertoires appeared to be more similar among patients than among healthy donors. Type 1 diabetes patients showed a moderate but significant shortening of TCRB CDR3 length in all four CD4+ subsets.

From each donor, a single peripheral blood sample of approximately 110 mL on average was drawn into heparinised tubes. A BD FACSAria II was used to sort naive, central memory, regulatory and stem cell-like memory CD4+ T cells with a panel that included CD45RO, CCR7, CD25, CD127, CD95 and CD27. Purity was above 95% for every sorted population. Right away, PBMCs were isolated by Lymphoprep density gradient centrifugation and were stained directly, with no culture step. To minimize batch effects, samples were stained and sorted in pairs, one healthy donor with one patient per experiment. In its sample, this clone was seen a few times. Its target antigen remains unknown. The record has no base qualities; no much larger clone is one base away. Sequenced material: naive CD4+ T cells from blood. What this sample's cell subset or site label stands for: true naive CD4+ T cells. The receptor was derived from a man aged 25 to 40 with type 1 diabetes.

The CDR3 sequence is CASSIGRVNYGYTF. The DNA reads TGTGCCAGTAGTATAGGCAGGGTCAATTATGGCTACACCTTC. The rearrangement combines TRBV19 with TRBJ1-2; a tentative D call is TRBD1 (5 bases match). From the cysteine up to the phenylalanine, the CDR3 has a length of 14 residues. Kept here is only the CDR3 DNA, which spans 42 bases and is read in frame from base 1. Taken from the germline V gene (reference sequence), the CDR1 and CDR2 loops are LNHDA and SQIVND. Relative to germline, V is 1 base shorter and J is 5 bases shorter, with 11 bases between their ends. This CDR3, with the reference TRBV19 and TRBJ1-2 proteins standing in past its ends, gives the full variable domain DGGITQSPKYLFRKEGQNVTLSCEQNLNHDAMYWYRQDPGQGLRLIYYSQIVNDFQKGDIAEGYSVSREKKESFPLTVTSAQKNPTAFYLCASSIGRVNYGYTFGSGTRLTVV.